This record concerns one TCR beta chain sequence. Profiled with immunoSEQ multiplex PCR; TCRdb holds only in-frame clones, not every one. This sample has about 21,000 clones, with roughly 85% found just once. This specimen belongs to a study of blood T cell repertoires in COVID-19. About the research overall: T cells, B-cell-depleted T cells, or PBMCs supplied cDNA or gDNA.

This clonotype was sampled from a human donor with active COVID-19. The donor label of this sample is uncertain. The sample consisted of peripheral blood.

CDR3 region: CASSPARGEQFF. The CDR3 DNA reads TGTGCCAGCAGCCCCGCCCGGGGTGAGCAGTTCTTC. The J gene is TRBJ2-1, the V gene TRBV2, with a possible D match to TRBD2 (5 bases). The CDR3 contains 12 residues. Looked up from germline, CDR1 is SNHLY and CDR2 is FYNNEI. V was cut by 6 bases and J by 9 bases, with 12 bases left in between.